This TCR beta chain is drawn from a study of cytomegalovirus exposure and HLA in healthy donors. CDR1 is SGHRS, CDR2 YFSETQ, per germline. V gave up 6 bases and J gave up 5 bases, with 5 bases separating them. The CDR3 runs to 11 residues. Vbeta (60) and Jbeta (13) primers were used in the PCR. Profiling relied on immunoSEQ multiplex PCR, and the TCRdb table lists in-frame clones only, not all of them. The top ten hold 7.2% of the sample, which has approximately 77,000 clones, about 71% seen once. This TCR came from a woman in her thirties or forties in good health and CMV-seronegative. Sequencing input: PBMCs. J is TRBJ2-2 and V is TRBV5-1; D remains unclear. Written as DNA, the CDR3 is TGCGCCAGCACCCAGACCGGGGAGCTGTTTTTT. Translated, it gives CASTQTGELFF.